The 17 T cell receptor beta chains below come from one sample, sequenced in a study of graft-versus-host responses after intestinal transplantation listed by TCRdb under 2021. Reading the label with the study, this specimen's time point is: cells obtained before transplantation from donor or recipient. In mixed lymphocyte reactions, roughly 200,000 CFSE-labeled pre-transplant responders were plated with roughly 200,000 irradiated violet-dye-labeled stimulators and cultured for less than seven days. Library creation used the immunoSEQ multiplex PCR assay. Sourced from immuneACCESS, this table was stored by TCRdb with only in-frame sequences that have V and J called. A share of the clones is absent; for the studies checked, an unresolved V gene accounts for under half, and the remainder has no known explanation. This sample has approximately 10,000 clones in its table, and around a quarter of those were observed once. Roughly 4.7% of the sample comes from the top ten.

The sample was alloreactive CD8+ T cells from a mixed lymphocyte reaction culture, taken before transplantation. This sample's cell subset or site label indicates: CFSE-low proliferating T cells sorted from roughly 6-day pre-transplant mixed lymphocyte reaction (GvH or HvG direction). The receptors stem from a human patient who was an organ donor for intestinal transplantation.

To note about this clone: At one end, the junction sequence differs from germline, possibly due to a read error. V usage is TRBV7-9 and J usage is TRBJ1-2; TRBD1 aligns across 7 bases. This CDR3 has 17 amino acids. Germline V gene lookup returns CDR1 SEHNR and CDR2 FQNEAQ (reference sequence). The CDR3 DNA reads as TGCGCCAGCAGCCAAGATGGTCCTCCAGGGGGTAACTATGGCTACACCTTC. It translates to CASSQDGPPGGNYGYTF.

The chain is built from TRBV27 and TRBJ1-5; no reliable D call. V lost 7 bases to trimming and J lost 9 bases, with 19 bases between them. CDR3 length: 14 amino acids. Per germline, CDR1 MNHEY and CDR2 SMNVEV (reference sequence). CDR3 sequence reads: CASMAPGGLGPQHF. CDR3 nucleotides: TGTGCCAGCATGGCGCCGGGAGGGCTTGGGCCCCAGCATTTT.

To note about this clone: Just one base apart from a much larger clone, this may be a read error. V is TRBV27 and J is TRBJ2-7; D is perhaps TRBD2 (6 bases). The germline V gene encodes CDR1 MNHEY and CDR2 SMNVEV (reference sequence). This CDR3 spans 13 amino acids. V was cut by 3 bases and J by 5 bases, with 11 bases left in between. The CDR3 bases are TGTGCCAGCAGTTTTTTTGGAGGGGACGAGCAGTACTTC. Protein sequence: CASSFFGGDEQYF.

V gene TRBV12-2 combines with J gene TRBJ2-1; the D call TRBD2 from the table was never checked on the DNA. TRBV12-2 is assigned pseudogene status. CDR3 length: 17 residues. In DNA, the CDR3 is TGTGCAAGTCGCTTCACTTGGACTAGCGGGAGATACAATGAGCAGTTCTTC. This encodes CASRFTWTSGRYNEQFF.

The genes are TRBV4-3 and TRBJ2-5; TRBD1 agrees at 12 bases. TRBJ2-7 explains the end of the DNA better; the J call may be wrong. The CDR3 spans 17 residues. Germline lookup yields CDR1 LGHNA and CDR2 YSLEER. In nucleotides, the CDR3 is TGCGCCAGCAGCCAAGATCGGTGGGGACAGGGGGCCCACGAGCAGTACTTC. It is translated as CASSQDRWGQGAHEQYF.

The V gene is TRBV4-2, the J gene TRBJ1-1; D not resolved. The CDR3 is made up of 14 amino acids. Germline-derived CDR1 and CDR2 are LGHNA and YNFKEQ. Trimming left V 0 bases short and J 1 base short, with 6 bases between. This chain's CDR3 is CASSQDGGNTEAFF. CDR3 nucleotide sequence: TGTGCCAGCAGCCAAGATGGAGGGAACACTGAAGCTTTCTTT.

J is TRBJ2-2 and V is TRBV6-6; no definite D call. This CDR3 is built from 14 residues. From germline, CDR1 is MNHNY and CDR2 SVGAGI (reference sequence). Trimming took off 1 base at V and 2 bases at J, with 5 bases between the two ends. The CDR3 DNA sequence: TGTGCCAGCAGTTACTACAGAAACACCGGGGAGCTGTTTTTT. This sequence encodes CASSYYRNTGELFF.

As to this clone: It may be a read error: a sequence one base away is much more abundant. The conserved final phenylalanine or tryptophan is absent from the CDR3, which likely points to a read error. The V call is TRBV7-9, the J call TRBJ2-7, with D unclear. The CDR3 has 13 amino acids. The V end was cut by 5 bases, the J end by 1 base, with 9 bases between. Germline CDR1 SEHNR, CDR2 FQNEAQ (reference sequence). CDR3 nucleotide sequence: TGTGCCAGCAGCCCCGGGCTTTCCTACGAGCAGTACCTC. Its translation: CASSPGLSYEQYL.

This clone appeared once. The chain is built from TRBV6-1 and TRBJ2-7; 10 bases are shared with TRBD2. Germline trimming cut 6 bases from V and 3 bases from J; bases unmatched to any gene: 8. There are 15 residues in the CDR3. Germline CDR1 and CDR2: MNHNS and SASEGT. The CDR3, as DNA: TGTGCCAGCAGCCGTGTTAGCGGGAGGAGCTACGAGCAGTACTTC. This translates into CASSRVSGRSYEQYF.

The chain combines TRBV27 with TRBJ2-5; TRBD2 matches 7 bases. Losses at the gene ends were 2 bases for V and 5 bases for J; bases not matched to a gene: 8. Per germline, CDR1 MNHEY and CDR2 SMNVEV (reference sequence). The CDR3 is made up of 15 amino acids. CDR3 sequence reads: CASSLHGLEIETQYF. For the CDR3, the DNA is TGTGCCAGCAGTTTACATGGACTAGAGATCGAGACCCAGTACTTC.

This clone was found a few times. This clone may be a read error of a much larger clone one base away. The chain uses TRBV30 and TRBJ1-1; no firm D call. The germline V gene encodes CDR1 GTSNPN and CDR2 SVGIG (reference sequence). The CDR3 contains 11 residues. The CDR3 DNA reads TGTGCCGGGAGTAAGAACACTGAAGCTTTCTTT. It is translated as CAGSKNTEAFF. Full variable domain (rest looked up from reference TRBV30 and TRBJ1-1): SQTIHQWPATLVQPVGSPLSLECTVEGTSNPNLYWYRQAAGRGLQLLFYSVGIGQISSEVPQNLSASRPQDRQFILSSKKLLLSDSGFYLCAGSKNTEAFFGQGTRLTVV.

The V and J genes are TRBV7-9 and TRBJ2-5; D uncertain. Trimming left V 4 bases short and J 4 bases short, with 13 bases between. CDR1 is SEHNR and CDR2 is FQNEAQ in the germline V gene (reference sequence). The CDR3 loop spans 14 amino acids. In nucleotides, the CDR3 is TGTGCCAGCAGCTCATTAGGGAAGTCAGAGACCCAGTACTTC. Amino acid sequence: CASSSLGKSETQYF.

This clone was seen a single time. The V call is TRBV6-5, the J call TRBJ1-1; D might be TRBD1 (5 bases). Germline CDR1 reads MNHEY; CDR2 reads SVGAGI. This CDR3 is 15 amino acids long. Trimming removed 0 bases at V and 12 bases at J, with 20 bases between. The CDR3 sequence is CASSYSGRLNTETFF. DNA of the CDR3: TGTGCCAGCAGTTACTCGGGACGGCTGAACACGGAAACTTTCTTT.

This clone has only a few counts. This clone may be a read error of a much larger clone one base away. The chain employs TRBV27 and TRBJ2-5; D tentatively reads TRBD1 or TRBD2 (6 bases each). V was clipped by 6 bases and J by 7 bases, with 18 bases between them. Per the germline V gene, CDR1 is MNHEY and CDR2 is SMNVEV (reference sequence). This CDR3 has 14 residues. In DNA, the CDR3 is TGTGCCAGCAGGTGCCCAACGGAGGGGGGGACCCAGTACTTC. Translating it yields CASRCPTEGGTQYF.

This clone was seen more than once but under ten times. The rearrangement links TRBV21-1 to TRBJ2-7; the table's D call TRBD2 went unverified against the DNA. TRBV21-1 is designated a pseudogene. The CDR3 sequence is 16 residues long. The CDR3 DNA follows: TGTGCCAGCAGCAAAAGGTTGGAGGAAGCCTCCTACGAGCAGTACTTC. It codes for CASSKRLEEASYEQYF.

This clone was observed a few times. The V and J genes are TRBV6-5 and TRBJ1-6, with 7 bases aligning to TRBD1. Germline lookup yields CDR1 MNHEY and CDR2 SVGAGI. The CDR3 spans 14 residues. The trim removed 5 bases at V and 7 bases at J, leaving 5 bases unmatched. This chain's CDR3 is CASSIGTVNSPLHF. CDR3 DNA sequence: TGTGCCAGCAGTATCGGGACAGTCAATTCACCCCTCCACTTT.

The V call is TRBV6-6, the J call TRBJ2-1, with 10 bases matching TRBD2. The CDR3 has 15 amino acids. J gave up 3 bases and V 6 bases, and 5 bases lay outside the gene matches. Germline V gene lookup returns CDR1 MNHNY and CDR2 SVGAGI (reference sequence). This CDR3 is CASSPIAGGYNEQFF. Here the CDR3 DNA reads TGTGCCAGCAGCCCAATAGCGGGGGGCTACAATGAGCAGTTCTTC.